These T cell receptor beta chains were read from a single sample in a study of response to subunit inactivated influenza vaccine. TCRdb re-analysed the RT-PCR reads in MiXCR, keeping a single row per CDR3 protein. The sample has hundreds of thousands of distinct CDR3 sequences; 12% are singletons. The starting material was non-naive T cells sorted from PBMCs, obtained about 14 days before vaccination. These receptors were collected from a man aged 50-60 years who received an inactivated influenza vaccine. CDR3s include the opening cysteine and the closing phenylalanine or tryptophan. D genes are given only for firm matches. Clone size, where shown, is once, few, many, or a class for clones that have expanded.

d_call	clone_size	v_call	j_call	cdr3_aa	cdr3_nt
-	-	TRBV20-1	TRBJ1-5	CSARPSGGKQPQHF	TGCAGTGCTAGACCCTCGGGGGGGAAGCAGCCCCAGCATTTT
-	-	TRBV6-1	TRBJ1-1	CASSAREGHTEAFF	TGTGCCAGCAGTGCCAGGGAAGGACACACTGAAGCTTTCTTT
-	few	TRBV6-1	TRBJ1-2	CASTPGDSVYGYTF	TGTGCCAGCACCCCCGGCGACAGTGTCTATGGCTACACCTTC
-	-	TRBV2	TRBJ2-5	CASSEWGAHGETQYF	TGTGCCAGCAGTGAATGGGGGGCACATGGCGAGACCCAGTACTTC
-	-	TRBV6-4	TRBJ2-3	CASSDGVTDTQYF	TGTGCCAGCAGTGACGGGGTGACAGATACGCAGTATTTT
TRBD2	-	TRBV10-3	TRBJ2-7	CAISEVSGKYEQYF	TGTGCCATCAGTGAAGTTAGCGGGAAATACGAGCAGTACTTC
-	few	TRBV12-3/TRBV12-4	TRBJ2-7	CASRPGAADEQYF	TGTGCCAGCAGGCCCGGGGCGGCGGACGAGCAGTACTTC
-	-	TRBV5-4	TRBJ2-5	CASSAASQPQETQYF	TGTGCCAGCAGCGCCGCCTCACAGCCTCAAGAGACCCAGTACTTC
-	few	TRBV15	TRBJ2-1	CATSRIGASGQPRNEQFF	TGTGCCACCAGCAGGATCGGGGCGAGCGGACAACCAAGAAATGAGCAGTTCTTC
-	few	TRBV5-1	TRBJ2-7	CASSLDALAYEQYF	TGCGCCAGCAGCCTGGACGCTCTAGCCTACGAGCAGTACTTC
TRBD1	many	TRBV6-2/TRBV6-3	TRBJ2-7	CASSLDRVGYEQYF	TGTGCCAGCAGTTTGGACAGGGTAGGCTACGAGCAGTACTTC
-	few	TRBV20-1	TRBJ2-7	CSARDLGGKPQDSGGYEQYF	TGCAGTGCTAGAGATCTTGGGGGCAAGCCCCAGGATTCTGGGGGCTACGAGCAGTACTTC
-	-	TRBV9	TRBJ1-4	CASSVGGGMTTNEKLFF	TGTGCCAGCAGCGTAGGGGGAGGGATGACAACTAATGAAAAACTGTTTTTT
TRBD1	-	TRBV11-2	TRBJ1-2	CASSLGQGAGYTF	TGTGCCAGCAGCCTAGGACAGGGGGCTGGCTACACCTTC
-	few	TRBV5-1	TRBJ1-6	CASSWDRAEGSPLHF	TGCGCCAGCAGCTGGGATAGGGCAGAAGGTTCACCCCTCCACTTT
-	-	TRBV18	TRBJ2-1	CASSPLAGAEGEQFF	TGTGCCAGCTCACCACTGGCGGGGGCCGAGGGTGAGCAGTTCTTC
TRBD1	few	TRBV12-3/TRBV12-4	TRBJ1-1	CASSADRGLMEAFF	TGTGCCAGCAGTGCAGACAGGGGGCTGATGGAAGCTTTCTTT
-	few	TRBV10-2	TRBJ1-2	CASTQTVINYGYTF	TGCGCCAGCACACAGACAGTCATTAACTATGGCTACACCTTC
-	few	TRBV20-1	TRBJ2-5	CSAKAGVETQYF	TGCAGTGCTAAGGCAGGGGTAGAGACCCAGTACTTC
-	few	TRBV20-1	TRBJ1-1	CSAIRGGTEAFF	TGCAGTGCAATTAGAGGGGGCACTGAAGCTTTCTTT
-	few	TRBV2	TRBJ2-3	CASSGNGDTQYF	TGTGCCAGCAGTGGAAACGGGGATACGCAGTATTTT
-	many	TRBV5-1	TRBJ2-7	CASRELSSYEQYF	TGCGCCAGCCGGGAGTTGAGCTCCTACGAGCAGTACTTC
-	few	TRBV5-5	TRBJ1-5	CASSLFRESSNQPQHF	TGTGCCAGCAGCTTGTTCAGGGAATCTAGCAATCAGCCCCAGCATTTT
TRBD2	-	TRBV5-1	TRBJ2-5	CASSQKTSGGAETQYF	TGCGCCAGCAGCCAAAAGACTAGCGGGGGGGCGGAGACCCAGTACTTC
-	-	TRBV4-3	TRBJ2-7	CASSPRGQTDYEQYF	TGCGCCAGCAGCCCTAGAGGACAGACGGACTACGAGCAGTACTTC
TRBD1	-	TRBV10-3	TRBJ2-7	CAIRGGRGSYEQYF	TGTGCCATAAGAGGTGGCAGGGGGTCCTACGAGCAGTACTTC
-	-	TRBV5-5	TRBJ1-3	CASSLARAAGNTIYF	TGTGCCAGCAGCTTGGCGAGGGCAGCTGGAAACACCATATATTTT
TRBD1	few	TRBV7-2	TRBJ1-6	CASSSQTGNYSPLHF	TGTGCCAGCAGCTCCCAGACAGGGAATTACTCACCCCTCCACTTT
-	few	TRBV20-1	TRBJ2-5	CSAPDLGVTTQYF	TGCAGTGCTCCGGATTTAGGGGTAACAACCCAGTACTTC